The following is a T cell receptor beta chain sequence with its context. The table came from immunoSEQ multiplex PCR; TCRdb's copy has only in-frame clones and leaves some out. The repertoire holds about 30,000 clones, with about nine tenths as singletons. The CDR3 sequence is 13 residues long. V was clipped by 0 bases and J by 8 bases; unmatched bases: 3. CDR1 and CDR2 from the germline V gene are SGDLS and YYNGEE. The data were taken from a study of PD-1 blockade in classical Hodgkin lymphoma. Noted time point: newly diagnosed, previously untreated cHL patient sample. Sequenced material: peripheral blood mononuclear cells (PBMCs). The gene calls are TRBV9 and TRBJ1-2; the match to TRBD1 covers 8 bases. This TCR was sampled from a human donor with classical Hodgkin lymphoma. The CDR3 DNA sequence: TGTGCCAGCAGCGTAGTACAGGGGGGAGGCTACACCTTC. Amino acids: CASSVVQGGGYTF. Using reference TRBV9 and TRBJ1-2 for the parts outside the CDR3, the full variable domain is DSGVTQTPKHLITATGQRVTLRCSPRSGDLSVYWYQQSLDQGLQFLIQYYNGEERAKGNILERFSAQQFPDLHSELNLSSLELGDSALYFCASSVVQGGGYTFGSGTRLTVV.